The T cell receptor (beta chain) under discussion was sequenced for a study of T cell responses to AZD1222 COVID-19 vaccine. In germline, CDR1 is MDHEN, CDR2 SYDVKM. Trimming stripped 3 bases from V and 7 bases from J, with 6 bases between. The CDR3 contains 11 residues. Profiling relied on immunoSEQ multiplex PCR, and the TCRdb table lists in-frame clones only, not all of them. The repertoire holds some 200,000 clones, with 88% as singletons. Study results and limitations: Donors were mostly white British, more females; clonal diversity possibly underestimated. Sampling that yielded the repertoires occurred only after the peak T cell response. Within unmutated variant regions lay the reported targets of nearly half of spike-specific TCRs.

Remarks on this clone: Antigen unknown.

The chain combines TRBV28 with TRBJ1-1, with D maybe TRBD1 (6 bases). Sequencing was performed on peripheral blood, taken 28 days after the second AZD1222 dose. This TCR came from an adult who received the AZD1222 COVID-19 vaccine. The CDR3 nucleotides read TGTGCCAGCAGTTTGGACAGTGAAGCTTTCTTT. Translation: CASSLDSEAFF.